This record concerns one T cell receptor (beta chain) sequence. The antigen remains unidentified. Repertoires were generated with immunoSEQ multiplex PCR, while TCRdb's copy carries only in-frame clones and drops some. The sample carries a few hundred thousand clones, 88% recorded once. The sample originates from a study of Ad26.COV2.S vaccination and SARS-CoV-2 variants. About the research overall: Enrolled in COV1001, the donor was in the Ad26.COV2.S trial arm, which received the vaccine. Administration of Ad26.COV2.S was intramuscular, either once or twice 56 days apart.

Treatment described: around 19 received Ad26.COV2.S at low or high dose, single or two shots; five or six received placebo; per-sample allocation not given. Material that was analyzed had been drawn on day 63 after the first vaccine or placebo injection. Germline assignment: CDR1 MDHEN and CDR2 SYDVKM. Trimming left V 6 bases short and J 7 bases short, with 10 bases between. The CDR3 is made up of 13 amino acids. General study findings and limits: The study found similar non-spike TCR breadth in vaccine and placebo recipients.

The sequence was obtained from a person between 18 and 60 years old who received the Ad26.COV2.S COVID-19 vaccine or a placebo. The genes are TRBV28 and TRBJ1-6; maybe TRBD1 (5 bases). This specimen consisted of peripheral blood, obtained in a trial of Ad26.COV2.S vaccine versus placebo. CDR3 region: CASRGPENSPLHF. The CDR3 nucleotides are TGTGCCAGCAGGGGACCGGAAAATTCACCCCTCCACTTT.